This T cell receptor beta chain was sequenced for a study of blood T cells in healthy people across ages. Per-sample PBMC isolation yielded at least 7 million cells. Remarks on this clonotype: Its matching antigen is unknown. The limits of the CDR3 on the DNA are not certain, so only TCRdb's listed CDR3 is given.

Study-level findings and limits: Changes seen in expanded clonotypes were possibly confounded by donor CMV status left unknown. As naive T cell percentage varied, TCR beta diversity correlated strongly with it.

With a J-beta primer mix and a sample-barcoded 5' primer, a second PCR ran about 6 to 11 cycles. The template-switch adaptor, which had 12 random nucleotides, put a tag on each cDNA molecule. TCRdb re-called the 5' RACE reads with MiXCR, one entry per CDR3 protein. The profile shows around 1.5 million distinct CDR3 sequences, 34% of them singletons. Germline CDR1 is SGHAT and CDR2 is FQNNGV. The CDR3 sequence runs 14 residues, both termini included. Sequencing input: blood. This sequence originates from a woman in her 30s in good health. The rearrangement joins TRBV11-2 to TRBJ2-7; the table calls TRBD2, which could not be checked here. The CDR3 loop reads CASSFASGTRGSYF.